This T cell receptor beta chain is from a study of shared clonotypes between healthy human individuals. CDR1 SGHDN and CDR2 FVKESK come from the germline V gene. V was pared by 0 bases and J by 10 bases, with 2 bases of the junction left unmatched. The CDR3 is 13 residues long. The DNA input per sorted-subset replicate PCR was 200 ng, corresponding to roughly 30,000 T cell genomes. TCRdb's table, derived via immunoSEQ multiplex PCR, lists solely in-frame clones and lacks some. The sample holds 900,000 to 1,200,000 clones, around 78% seen once. This chain connects TRBV14 to TRBJ2-4; 8 nucleotides line up with TRBD2. The sample consisted of memory CD4+ T cells from PBMCs. This sample's subset: CD45RA-negative fraction. This sequence originates from a man between 18 and 35 years old in good health. Some clones in this sample may be carry-over from other donors' samples. In DNA form, the CDR3 reads TGTGCCAGCAGCCAAGAAAGACTAGCGATTCAGTACTTC. It yields the protein CASSQERLAIQYF.